Described below is a single TCR beta chain sequence and its context. The target antigen is unknown. The V and J ends lost 5 bases and 5 bases respectively, with 10 bases between them. The germline gives CDR1 SGHAT, CDR2 FQDESV (reference sequence). CDR3 size: 12 residues. This specimen comes from a study of cytomegalovirus exposure and HLA in healthy donors. About the study: Sequencing of approximately 190 million T cells in an earlier analysis found around 120 million unique TCR beta sequences.

13 Jbeta primers and 60 Vbeta primers were used for the PCR. The protocol was immunoSEQ multiplex PCR, while the TCRdb copy is restricted to in-frame clones and leaves out a portion. The data hold about 110,000 clones, with 70% to 80% observed a single time. The study's findings and limits: Being productive about 87% or about 30% of the time was typical of most TCR beta V segments in an earlier analysis.

The chain carries TRBV11-1 and TRBJ2-7; a weak D match, TRBD1 (5 bases). This clonotype originated in a woman between 40 and 50 years old in good health and CMV-seropositive. The sample taken for sequencing was PBMCs. In nucleotides, the CDR3 is TGTGCCAGCAGCACTCCGACAGACGAGCAGTACTTC. Its protein is CASSTPTDEQYF.